The next 10 T cell receptor beta chains were all read from a single sample in a study of T cells after yellow fever vaccination. TCRdb recomputed calls from the 5' RACE reads with MiXCR, one row per CDR3 protein. The sample contains approximately 250,000 distinct CDR3 sequences, around 6.7% of which appear only once. The sample was CD4+ T cells sorted from PBMCs, taken on the day of the yellow fever booster vaccination. The receptors here all came from a man aged 25-45 years who received the YFV17D yellow fever vaccine.

The J gene is TRBJ2-1, the V gene TRBV20-1; weak D call: TRBD2 (7 bases). There are 12 residues in the CDR3. From germline, CDR1 is DFQATT and CDR2 SNEGSKA (reference sequence). Trimming left V 6 bases short and J 8 bases short, with 14 bases between. CDR3 loop: CSARRGAYEQFF. CDR3 nucleotides: TGCAGTGCACGACGGGGGGCCTATGAGCAGTTCTTC.

This clonotype was seen a few times. This chain uses TRBV10-3 with TRBJ2-7, with 10 bases that match TRBD2. J was trimmed by 5 bases and V by 6 bases; bases with no gene match: 13. This CDR3 has 16 amino acids. Germline V gene lookup returns CDR1 ENHRY and CDR2 SYGVKD. The CDR3 loop reads CAISTTSGTTRNEQYF. The CDR3, as DNA: TGTGCCATCAGCACTACTAGCGGGACCACCCGAAACGAGCAGTACTTC.

CDR3 sequence (DNA): TGCGCCAGCAGCTTGGCCGGACTAGCGGGATTGTCCTACAATGAGCAGTTCTTC. Its protein product is CASSLAGLAGLSYNEQFF. The chain recombines TRBV5-1 with TRBJ2-1; 12 bases are shared with TRBD2. The CDR3 is made up of 18 amino acids. Losses at the gene ends were 0 bases for V and 1 base for J; bases not matched to a gene: 5. Per germline, CDR1 SGHRS and CDR2 YFSETQ.

This clonotype was counted at least ten times. The rearrangement links TRBV20-1 to TRBJ2-3, with TRBD2 identical over 11 bases. J was trimmed by 1 base and V by 7 bases; bases with no gene match: 4. This CDR3 contains 14 residues. Looked up from germline, CDR1 is DFQATT and CDR2 is SNEGSKA (reference sequence). The CDR3 region has the DNA TGCAGTGTCTGGGGACTAGCGGGCACAGATACGCAGTATTTT. Translated: CSVWGLAGTDTQYF.

This chain uses TRBV12-3 or TRBV12-4 with TRBJ2-7, with D uncertain. This CDR3 has 14 residues. Trimming cost V 3 bases and J 2 bases, with 11 bases left between them. CDR3 DNA sequence: TGTGCCAGCAGTTTTACCGCCGTGACCTACGAGCAGTACTTC. The encoded protein is CASSFTAVTYEQYF.

The chain uses TRBV6-2 or TRBV6-3 and TRBJ2-1; 10 nucleotides align to TRBD1. This CDR3 has 14 residues. Germline CDR1 reads MNHEY; CDR2 reads SVGEGT. The V and J ends lost 4 bases and 6 bases, in that order; junction bases with no gene match: 3. The CDR3 nucleotides are TGTGCCAGCAGTTGGGACAGGGGCGGCAATGAGCAGTTCTTC. This encodes CASSWDRGGNEQFF.

This clonotype was picked up a small number of times. V usage is TRBV12-3 or TRBV12-4 and J usage is TRBJ2-3; TRBD1 might be the D (5 bases). This CDR3 comprises 17 residues. Trimming pared 0 bases from V and 10 bases from J, leaving 23 bases between. DNA of the CDR3: TGTGCCAGCAGTTTAGCGGGATCTGGGGCACACCGTGGATCGCAGTATTTT. Encoded protein: CASSLAGSGAHRGSQYF.

The DNA for the CDR3 is TGTGCCAGCAGCTTAGGAGGGCCGGGAGTGAGGACAGATACGCAGTATTTT. Translated, it gives CASSLGGPGVRTDTQYF. The chain links TRBV7-9 to TRBJ2-3; perhaps TRBD2 as D (6 bases). Trimming left V 1 base short and J 3 bases short, with 17 bases between. CDR3 size: 17 residues. Germline CDR1 SEHNR, CDR2 FQNEAQ (reference sequence).

This clonotype turned up a few times. The chain recombines TRBV20-1 with TRBJ2-2, with 11 bases fitting TRBD2. Germline V lookup: CDR1 DFQATT, CDR2 SNEGSKA (reference sequence). V trimming: 7 bases; J trimming: 7 bases; junction bases outside the gene matches: 8. The CDR3 is 14 residues long. The CDR3 spells CSVSGTSGIGELFF. The DNA for the CDR3 is TGCAGTGTTTCCGGGACTAGCGGCATCGGGGAGCTGTTTTTT.

This clonotype occurred many times. DNA of the CDR3: TGTGCCAGCAGTGCCCCGGACGGACGGGTAGATACGCAGTATTTT. Protein: CASSAPDGRVDTQYF. This sequence joins TRBV12-3 or TRBV12-4 and TRBJ2-3; D unclear. This CDR3 is built from 15 residues. The V and J ends lost 5 bases and 5 bases respectively, with 17 bases between them.